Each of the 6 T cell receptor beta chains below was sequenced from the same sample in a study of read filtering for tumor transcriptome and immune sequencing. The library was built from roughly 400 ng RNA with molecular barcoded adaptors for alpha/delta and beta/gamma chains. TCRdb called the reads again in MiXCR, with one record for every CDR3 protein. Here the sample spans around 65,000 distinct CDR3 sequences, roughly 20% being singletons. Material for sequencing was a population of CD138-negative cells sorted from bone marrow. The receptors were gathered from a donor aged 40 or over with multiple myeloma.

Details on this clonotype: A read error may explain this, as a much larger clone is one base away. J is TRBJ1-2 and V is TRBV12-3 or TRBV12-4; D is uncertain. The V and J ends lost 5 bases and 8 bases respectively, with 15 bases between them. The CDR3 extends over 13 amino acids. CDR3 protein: CASSMAKGSGYTF. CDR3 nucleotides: TGTGCCAGCAGTATGGCAAAAGGGTCCGGCTACACCTTC.

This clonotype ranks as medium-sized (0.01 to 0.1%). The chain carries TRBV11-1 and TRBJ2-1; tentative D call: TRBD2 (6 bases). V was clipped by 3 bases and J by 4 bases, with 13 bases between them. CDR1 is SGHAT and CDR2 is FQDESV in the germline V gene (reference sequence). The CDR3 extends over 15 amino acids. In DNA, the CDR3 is TGTGCCAGCAGCTTTGGCCTCGGGACTTACAATGAGCAGTTCTTC. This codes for CASSFGLGTYNEQFF.

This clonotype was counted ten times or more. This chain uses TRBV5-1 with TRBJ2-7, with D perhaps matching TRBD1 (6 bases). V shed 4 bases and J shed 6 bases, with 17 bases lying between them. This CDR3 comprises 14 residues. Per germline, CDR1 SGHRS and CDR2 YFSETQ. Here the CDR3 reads CASSPGGTSGEQYF. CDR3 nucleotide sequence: TGCGCCAGCAGCCCTGGTGGGACAAGTGGCGAGCAGTACTTC. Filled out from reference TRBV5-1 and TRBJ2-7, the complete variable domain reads KAGVTQTPRYLIKTRGQQVTLSCSPISGHRSVSWYQQTPGQGLQFLFEYFSETQRNKGNFPGRFSGRQFSNSRSEMNVSTLELGDSALYLCASSPGGTSGEQYFGPGTRLTVT.

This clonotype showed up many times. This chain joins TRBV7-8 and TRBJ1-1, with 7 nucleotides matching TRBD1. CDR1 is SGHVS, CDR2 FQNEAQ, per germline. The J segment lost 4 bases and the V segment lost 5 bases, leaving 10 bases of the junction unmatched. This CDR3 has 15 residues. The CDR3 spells CASSPLAGGVTEAFF. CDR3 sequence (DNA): TGTGCCAGCAGCCCCCTAGCAGGGGGAGTCACTGAAGCTTTCTTT.

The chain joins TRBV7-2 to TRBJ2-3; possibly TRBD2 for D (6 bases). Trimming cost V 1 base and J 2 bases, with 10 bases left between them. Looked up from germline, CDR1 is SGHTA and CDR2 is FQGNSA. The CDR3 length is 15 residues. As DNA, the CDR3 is TGTGCCAGCAGCTTAGGCGTAGCGGCCACAGATACGCAGTATTTT. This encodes CASSLGVAATDTQYF.

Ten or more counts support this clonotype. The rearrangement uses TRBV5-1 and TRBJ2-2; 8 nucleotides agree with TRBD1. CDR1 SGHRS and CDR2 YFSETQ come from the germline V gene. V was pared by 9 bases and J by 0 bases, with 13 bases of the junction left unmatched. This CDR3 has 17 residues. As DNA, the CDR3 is TGCGCCATCCTCGACACGAAACAGGGGGCGAACACCGGGGAGCTGTTTTTT. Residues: CAILDTKQGANTGELFF.